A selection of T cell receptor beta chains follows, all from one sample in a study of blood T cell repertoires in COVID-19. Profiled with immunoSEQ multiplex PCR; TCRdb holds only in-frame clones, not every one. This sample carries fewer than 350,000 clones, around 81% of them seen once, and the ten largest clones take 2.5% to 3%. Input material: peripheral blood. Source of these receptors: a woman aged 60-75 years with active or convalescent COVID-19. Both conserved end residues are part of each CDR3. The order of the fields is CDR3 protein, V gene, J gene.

CASSWGESAGELFF	TRBV19	TRBJ2-2
CAISPRGQLNTEAFF	TRBV10-3	TRBJ1-1
CASTTNTGELFF	TRBV2	TRBJ2-2
CASSSPASLSTDTQYF	TRBV5-4	TRBJ2-3
CASSLGTSGGRMYGEQYF	TRBV7-3	TRBJ2-7
CASSSQGSGANVLTF	TRBV19	TRBJ2-6
CASRTDSTNYGYTF	TRBV7-8	TRBJ1-2
CASDPGQGFQETQYF	TRBV5-1	TRBJ2-5
CASGTGRSYEQYF	TRBV2	TRBJ2-7
CASSERFPETQYF	TRBV25-1	TRBJ2-5
CASSPDRGQGEQFF	TRBV2	TRBJ2-1
CASSLDQGLVTEAFF	TRBV11-2	TRBJ1-1
CASSLDGTGWYEQYF	TRBV7-2	TRBJ2-7
CASRVSGGRGTQYF	TRBV4-1	TRBJ2-5
CASTQEMGNYGYTF	TRBV2	TRBJ1-2
CASSPPLMGHYEQYF	TRBV3-1/TRBV3-2	TRBJ2-7
CATGGARFGANVLTF	TRBV19	TRBJ2-6